This entry is about one T cell receptor (beta chain). Trimming left V 2 bases short and J 9 bases short, with 8 bases between. There are 11 residues in the CDR3. Germline V gene data show CDR1 as MDHEN and CDR2 as SYDVKM. Clones were sequenced by immunoSEQ multiplex PCR, and TCRdb holds only the in-frame ones, with some missing. The sample carries 70,000 or so clones, 90% to 95% recorded once. The data stem from a study of technical replicates of blood from a few donors. This TCR was recovered from a human donor in good health. Some clones in this sample may be carry-over from other donors' samples. Sequencing was carried out using T cells isolated from PBMCs. The rearrangement uses TRBV28 and TRBJ2-7; D remains unclear. CDR3 sequence: CASSLQDRQYF. The CDR3 nucleotides are TGTGCCAGCAGTTTACAGGATCGGCAGTACTTC.